A single sample is the source of the 32 T cell receptor beta chains below, sequenced in a study of tumor-infiltrating lymphocytes in oesophageal squamous cell carcinoma. In TCRdb, the PCR reads were re-called with MiXCR into one record per CDR3 protein. The sample has just under 20,000 distinct CDR3 sequences; roughly two fifths are singletons. The sequenced sample consisted of normal esophageal tissue next to the tumor. The receptors originated from a male donor with esophageal squamous cell carcinoma.

This clonotype was counted at least ten times. The chain recombines TRBV5-1 with TRBJ2-1, with D tentatively TRBD2 (5 bases). Germline CDR1 reads SGHRS; CDR2 reads YFSETQ. V lost 4 bases and J lost 5, with 16 bases in between. This CDR3 contains 15 residues. The DNA of the CDR3 is TGCGCCAGCAGCCGGCCCCAGGACTGGAACAATGAGCAGTTCTTC. Its protein product is CASSRPQDWNNEQFF.

This clonotype came up a few times. V is TRBV7-2 and J is TRBJ2-1; 7 bases fit TRBD2. The J call is in doubt because the DNA end fits TRBJ2-7 better. Germline CDR1 SGHTA, CDR2 FQGNSA. The CDR3 sequence is 16 residues long. DNA of the CDR3: TGTGCCAGCAGCAAACGGGTCGCTAGCGGAGCCTACGAGCAGTACTTC. It is translated as CASSKRVASGAYEQYF.

The chain uses TRBV7-2 and TRBJ2-7, with TRBD1 as a possible D gene (7 bases). The CDR3 is made up of 15 amino acids. In germline, CDR1 is SGHTA, CDR2 FQGNSA. V dropped 5 bases and J dropped 1 base, with 15 bases sitting between them. The CDR3 loop reads CASSRGGTVSYEQYF. The DNA for the CDR3 is TGTGCCAGCAGCCGTGGGGGGACAGTATCCTACGAGCAGTACTTC.

The V and J genes are TRBV7-2 and TRBJ2-3; D ambiguous. The CDR3 is 15 amino acids. Trimming pared 5 bases from V and 0 bases from J, leaving 12 bases between. Germline V gives CDR1 SGHTA, CDR2 FQGNSA. CDR3 sequence (DNA): TGTGCCAGCAGCGCGGTTCTGGTGAGCACAGATACGCAGTATTTT. Its translation: CASSAVLVSTDTQYF.

This clonotype turned up a few times. The V and J genes are TRBV5-4 and TRBJ2-7, with D possibly matching TRBD2 (5 bases). The CDR3 has 15 amino acids. Trimming removed 4 bases at V and 7 bases at J, with 21 bases between. Germline CDR1 and CDR2: SGHNT and YYREEE (reference sequence). The CDR3 is CASSLPSGVYNEQYF. CDR3 DNA sequence: TGTGCCAGCAGCCTCCCGAGCGGAGTCTACAATGAGCAGTACTTC.

In this sample, this clonotype turned up many times. V and J are TRBV10-3 and TRBJ2-2; 9 positions agree with TRBD1. Trimming at V came to 6 bases and at J to 3 bases, leaving 5 bases not matched to a gene. There are 15 residues in the CDR3. Germline loops: CDR1 ENHRY, CDR2 SYGVKD. CDR3 protein: CAIRSGQGYTGELFF. The CDR3 DNA is TGTGCCATCAGGTCGGGACAGGGTTACACCGGGGAGCTGTTTTTT.

This clonotype was observed many times. The chain carries TRBV27 and TRBJ1-2; the match to TRBD1 covers 9 bases. CDR1 and CDR2 from the germline V gene are MNHEY and SMNVEV (reference sequence). The V and J ends lost 3 bases and 8 bases, in that order; junction bases with no gene match: 4. This CDR3 has 13 residues. The CDR3: CASSLGQGSGYTF. The CDR3, as DNA: TGTGCCAGCAGTTTGGGACAGGGATCCGGCTACACCTTC.

There are many counts of this clonotype. This chain joins TRBV28 and TRBJ1-2; D perhaps matches TRBD1 (6 bases). CDR3 length equals 14 residues. With 6 bases removed from V and 0 bases from J, the gap between germline ends came to 11 bases. The germline V gene has CDR1 MDHEN and CDR2 SYDVKM. CDR3 sequence: CASRPGHSNYGYTF. CDR3 nucleotide sequence: TGTGCCAGCAGGCCGGGACACTCTAACTATGGCTACACCTTC.

The rearrangement joins TRBV7-6 to TRBJ1-1; D may be TRBD1 (5 bases). CDR3 length equals 14 residues. The germline gives CDR1 SGHVS, CDR2 FNYEAQ. Trimming shortened V by 2 bases and J by 1 base, and 8 bases separated the two germline ends. The CDR3 loop is CASSLQGPNTEAFF. The CDR3 nucleotides read TGTGCCAGCAGCTTACAGGGCCCGAACACTGAAGCTTTCTTT.

The rearrangement uses TRBV7-4 and TRBJ2-3; D call uncertain. The DNA end lines up better with TRBJ2-7; the J call may be wrong. The germline gives CDR1 SGHVT, CDR2 SQSDAQ. The CDR3 sequence is 12 residues long. CDR3 loop: CASSLAFDEQYF. For the CDR3, the DNA is TGTGCCAGCAGCTTAGCGTTCGATGAGCAGTACTTC.

This clonotype was counted at least ten times. The rearrangement links TRBV27 to TRBJ2-5; the match to TRBD1 covers 8 bases. The CDR3 is made up of 14 amino acids. Germline V gene sequence: CDR1 MNHEY, CDR2 SMNVEV (reference sequence). V lost 10 bases and J lost 7; bases outside the gene matches: 14. This CDR3 is CATLAGGYQGTQYF. In nucleotides, the CDR3 is TGTGCCACCCTTGCAGGGGGCTACCAGGGGACCCAGTACTTC.

This clonotype is a singleton in its sample. The gene calls are TRBV6-6 and TRBJ2-4; D assignment may be TRBD1 or TRBD2 (5 bases each). The CDR3 contains 14 residues. Trimming cost V 5 bases and J 0 bases, with 8 bases left between them. Per germline, CDR1 MNHNY and CDR2 SVGAGI (reference sequence). The CDR3 reads CASSEGTAKNIQYF. The CDR3 nucleotides read TGTGCCAGCAGTGAGGGGACAGCCAAAAACATTCAGTACTTC.

The rearrangement uses TRBV7-8 and TRBJ2-4, with TRBD1 identical over 9 bases. The DNA end favors TRBJ2-5, so the J call may be wrong. The germline V gene has CDR1 SGHVS and CDR2 FQNEAQ. The CDR3 is 18 amino acids. The CDR3 sequence is CASSLILVGDRAQETQYF. As DNA, the CDR3 is TGTGCCAGCAGCTTAATATTGGTCGGGGACAGGGCACAAGAGACCCAGTACTTC.

In this sample, this clonotype turned up many times. The chain recombines TRBV6-1 with TRBJ1-2, with TRBD1 matching over 8 bases. Germline V CDR1 and CDR2: MNHNS, SASEGT. With V trimmed by 5 bases and J by 1 base, 3 bases remained unmatched. This CDR3 comprises 14 residues. The CDR3 sequence: CASSRTGFNYGYTF. The CDR3 coding sequence is TGTGCCAGCAGTCGGACAGGGTTTAACTATGGCTACACCTTC.

Points on this clonotype: Without the conserved terminal phenylalanine or tryptophan, this CDR3 likely stems from a read error. The limits of the CDR3 on the DNA are not certain, so only TCRdb's listed CDR3 is given. This rearrangement joins TRBV28 to TRBJ2-3; the tabulated D call, TRBD1, remains unverified against the DNA. Germline V gene lookup returns CDR1 MDHEN and CDR2 SYDVKM. The CDR3 extends over 15 residues, inclusive of both ends. The chain's CDR3 is CASNDRGRVEQFFGP.

In DNA form, the CDR3 reads TGTGCCAGCAGGCTACAGGGGGTAATGCTAAATGAGCAGTTCTTC. This translates into CASRLQGVMLNEQFF. The rearrangement uses TRBV28 and TRBJ2-7; TRBD1 matches at 8 bases. The DNA matches TRBJ2-1 better at its end, which makes the J call doubtful. The CDR3 runs to 15 residues. The germline CDR1 and CDR2 sequences are MDHEN and SYDVKM.

Regarding this clonotype: This CDR3 fails to terminate in the conserved phenylalanine or tryptophan, so it likely reflects a read error. No DNA is shown, since the ends of the CDR3 on it are uncertain; the CDR3 is the one TCRdb lists. The chain uses TRBV7-9 and TRBJ2-4. CDR1 and CDR2 (germline): SEHNR, FQNEAQ (reference sequence). The CDR3 is 8 residues long, counting both termini. CDR3 amino acids: CASSLATS.

This clonotype was seen many times. The rearrangement joins TRBV6-4 to TRBJ2-7; weak D call: TRBD2 (6 bases). The CDR3 consists of 15 residues. With 4 bases removed from V and 7 bases from J, the gap between germline ends came to 20 bases. The germline V gene encodes CDR1 MRHNA and CDR2 SNTAGT. The CDR3 nucleotides read TGTGCCAGCAGTGCCCCGGAGGGTATCTACAATGAGCAGTACTTC. Its translation: CASSAPEGIYNEQYF.

In its sample, this clonotype ranks as medium-sized. The chain uses TRBV6-1 and TRBJ2-1; possibly TRBD2 for D (7 bases). The V end lost 9 bases, the J end lost 0 bases, and 12 bases lay between the germline ends. Germline V gene sequence: CDR1 MNHNS, CDR2 SASEGT. The CDR3 length is 14 residues. The chain's CDR3 is CARGGRSSYNEQFF. DNA for the CDR3: TGTGCCAGGGGGGGGCGGAGCTCCTACAATGAGCAGTTCTTC.

The rearrangement joins TRBV7-2 to TRBJ2-7, with TRBD1 identical over 8 bases. Unmatched junction bases numbered 9, after V lost 1 base and J lost 7 bases. The germline V gene has CDR1 SGHTA and CDR2 FQGNSA. This CDR3 is 15 amino acids long. The CDR3 loop is CASSLDPGGVNEQYF. The DNA of the CDR3 is TGTGCCAGCAGCTTAGATCCAGGGGGCGTGAATGAGCAGTACTTC.

There are many counts of this clonotype. This CDR3 reads CASSKLAGPTDTQYF. CDR3 coding DNA: TGTGCCAGCAGCAAGCTAGCGGGACCCACAGATACGCAGTATTTT. This rearrangement joins TRBV6-1 to TRBJ2-3; 9 nucleotides line up with TRBD2. The CDR3 runs 15 residues. The J segment lost 2 bases and the V segment lost 6 bases, leaving 6 bases of the junction unmatched. Germline CDR1 is MNHNS and CDR2 is SASEGT.

This clonotype was seen ten or more times. The chain employs TRBV11-3 and TRBJ2-1; D call uncertain. CDR1 and CDR2 from the germline V gene are SGHNT and YENEEA. V gave up 4 bases and J gave up 4 bases, with 8 bases separating them. The CDR3 loop spans 13 amino acids. CDR3: CASSSWTYNEQFF. The CDR3 nucleotides read TGTGCCAGCAGCTCGTGGACGTACAATGAGCAGTTCTTC.

This rearrangement joins TRBV19 to TRBJ2-1; tentatively, D is TRBD2 (7 bases). The J call is uncertain, as TRBJ2-7 better fits the DNA end. CDR1 and CDR2 (germline): LNHDA, SQIVND (reference sequence). The CDR3 totals 17 residues. The CDR3 spells CASSISIWRGGRFEQYF. The CDR3 DNA reads as TGTGCCAGTAGTATATCCATCTGGAGGGGGGGCCGATTCGAGCAGTACTTC.

CDR3 residues: CASSLAADRDEKLFF. Here the CDR3 DNA reads TGTGCCAGCAGCTTAGCGGCGGACAGGGATGAAAAACTGTTTTTT. The J gene is TRBJ1-4, the V gene TRBV7-6; 8 bases are shared with TRBD1. The CDR3 sequence is 15 residues long. V was clipped by 0 bases and J by 6 bases; unmatched bases: 3. From germline, CDR1 is SGHVS and CDR2 FNYEAQ.

This clonotype has ten or more counts. This may arise from a read error, as a much more abundant clone is one base away. This sequence joins TRBV11-3 and TRBJ2-7, with TRBD1 identical over 8 bases. Losses at the gene ends were 5 bases for V and 7 bases for J; bases not matched to a gene: 10. The germline V gene encodes CDR1 SGHNT and CDR2 YENEEA. The CDR3 consists of 14 residues. The CDR3 loop reads CASSLRTGYNEQYF. In DNA, the CDR3 is TGTGCCAGCAGCCTCAGGACAGGGTACAATGAGCAGTACTTC.

This clonotype was seen many times. The V and J genes are TRBV10-1 and TRBJ2-1; possible D gene TRBD1, 5 bases. Trimming removed 0 bases from V and 6 bases from J, with 9 bases in between. This CDR3 region has 14 residues. The V gene's germline CDR1 is WNHNN and CDR2 SYGVQD (reference sequence). CDR3 in amino acids: CASSESLGVNEQFF. The CDR3 nucleotides read TGCGCCAGCAGTGAGTCATTAGGGGTCAATGAGCAGTTCTTC.

This chain connects TRBV7-3 to TRBJ1-1; TRBD1 matches 8 bases. Looked up from germline, CDR1 is SGHTA and CDR2 is FQGTGA. V lost 2 bases and J lost 5; bases outside the gene matches: 7. The length of the CDR3 is 15 residues. In nucleotides, the CDR3 is TGTGCCAGCAGCTTATCTACAGGGGGAACAACTGAAGCTTTCTTT. Its translation is CASSLSTGGTTEAFF.

Many counts were recorded for this clonotype. The CDR3 DNA follows: TGTGCCAGCATCTTAGGGGGGGAAGGTCAGCCCCAGCATTTT. Encoded protein: CASILGGEGQPQHF. This sequence joins TRBV6-1 and TRBJ1-5; weak D call: TRBD1 (6 bases). With 7 bases removed from V and 6 bases from J, the gap between germline ends came to 16 bases. This CDR3 region has 14 residues. In germline, CDR1 is MNHNS, CDR2 SASEGT.

This clonotype turned up a few times. The V call is TRBV18, the J call TRBJ2-5; TRBD2 aligns across 13 bases. The CDR3 extends over 19 amino acids. With 3 bases clipped from V and 11 bases from J, the junction kept 21 bases outside the gene matches. Germline-derived CDR1 and CDR2 are KGHSH and LQKENI. CDR3 DNA sequence: TGTGCCAGCTCACCTCGGGACAGGGGATCAGGACTAGCGGGAGATACGCAGTACTTC. It encodes CASSPRDRGSGLAGDTQYF.

This clonotype was seen ten or more times. In DNA form, the CDR3 reads TGTGCCAGCAGCACTAGTCACGGGGCCTACAATGAGCAGTTCTTC. This codes for CASSTSHGAYNEQFF. The V and J genes are TRBV27 and TRBJ2-1; D may be TRBD2 (5 bases). The CDR3 sequence is 15 residues long. The germline V gene has CDR1 MNHEY and CDR2 SMNVEV (reference sequence). Trimming cost V 6 bases and J 2 bases, with 14 bases left between them.

Relative to its sample, this clonotype is medium-sized (0.01 to 0.1%). This CDR3 is CASSPGLAGAPYEQYF. CDR3 nucleotide sequence: TGTGCCAGCAGCCCCGGACTAGCGGGGGCGCCTTACGAGCAGTACTTC. The V and J genes are TRBV7-6 and TRBJ2-7; 13 positions match TRBD2. CDR1 is SGHVS and CDR2 is FNYEAQ in the germline V gene. CDR3 length equals 16 residues. The V gene end was trimmed by 5 bases and the J gene end by 4 bases; junction bases not matched to a gene: 8.

Points on this clonotype: The CDR3 does not close with the conserved phenylalanine or tryptophan, likely indicating a read error. It is unclear where the CDR3 begins or ends on the DNA, so no DNA is shown, and the CDR3 is as TCRdb lists it. The rearrangement uses TRBV11-1 and TRBJ2-6; TRBD1 is the table's D call and was not checked against the DNA. Germline V gene lookup returns CDR1 SGHAT and CDR2 FQDESV (reference sequence). The CDR3 sequence runs 16 residues, both termini included. The CDR3 here is CASSFRGTLNIQYFGA.